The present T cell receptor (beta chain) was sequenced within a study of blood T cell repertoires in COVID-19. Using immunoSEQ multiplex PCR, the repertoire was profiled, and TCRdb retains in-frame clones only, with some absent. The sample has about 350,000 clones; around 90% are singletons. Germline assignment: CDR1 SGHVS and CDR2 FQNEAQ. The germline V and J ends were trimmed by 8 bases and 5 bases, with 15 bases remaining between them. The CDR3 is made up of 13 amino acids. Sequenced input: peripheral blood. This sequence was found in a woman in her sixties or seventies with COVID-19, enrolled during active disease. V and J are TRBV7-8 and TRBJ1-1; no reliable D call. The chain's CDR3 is CASAADLETEAFF. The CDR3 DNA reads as TGTGCCAGCGCGGCAGACCTTGAAACTGAAGCTTTCTTT.